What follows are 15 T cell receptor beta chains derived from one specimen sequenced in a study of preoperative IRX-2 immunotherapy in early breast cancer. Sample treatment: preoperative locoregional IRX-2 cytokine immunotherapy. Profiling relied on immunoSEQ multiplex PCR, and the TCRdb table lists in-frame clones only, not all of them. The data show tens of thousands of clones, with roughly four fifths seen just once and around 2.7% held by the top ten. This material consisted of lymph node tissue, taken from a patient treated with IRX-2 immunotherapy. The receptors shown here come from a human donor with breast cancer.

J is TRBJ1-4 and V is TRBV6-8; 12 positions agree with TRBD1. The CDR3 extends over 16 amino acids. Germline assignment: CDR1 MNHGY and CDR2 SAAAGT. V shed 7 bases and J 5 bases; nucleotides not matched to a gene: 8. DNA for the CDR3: TGTGCCAGCACCCCGGGACAGGGGGCCCAAAATGAAAAACTGTTTTTT. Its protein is CASTPGQGAQNEKLFF.

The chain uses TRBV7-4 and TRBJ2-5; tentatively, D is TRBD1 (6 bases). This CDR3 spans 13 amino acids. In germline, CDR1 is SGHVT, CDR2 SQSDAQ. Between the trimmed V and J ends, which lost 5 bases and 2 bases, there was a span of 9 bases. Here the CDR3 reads CASSRGQQETQYF. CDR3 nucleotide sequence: TGTGCCAGCAGCCGCGGACAGCAAGAGACCCAGTACTTC.

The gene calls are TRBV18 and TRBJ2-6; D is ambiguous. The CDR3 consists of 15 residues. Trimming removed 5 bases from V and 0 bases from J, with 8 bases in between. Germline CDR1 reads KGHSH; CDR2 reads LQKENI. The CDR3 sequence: CASSEDSSGANVLTF. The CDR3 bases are TGTGCCAGCTCAGAAGATAGCTCTGGGGCCAACGTCCTGACTTTC.

CDR3 amino acids: CASSSHWMTEGQGAGELFF. The CDR3 nucleotides are TGTGCCAGCAGTTCGCATTGGATGACCGAGGGACAGGGGGCCGGGGAGCTGTTTTTT. The chain carries TRBV28 and TRBJ2-2; the match to TRBD1 covers 11 bases. Germline V lookup: CDR1 MDHEN, CDR2 SYDVKM. This CDR3 is 19 amino acids long. V trimming: 4 bases; J trimming: 6 bases; junction bases outside the gene matches: 16.

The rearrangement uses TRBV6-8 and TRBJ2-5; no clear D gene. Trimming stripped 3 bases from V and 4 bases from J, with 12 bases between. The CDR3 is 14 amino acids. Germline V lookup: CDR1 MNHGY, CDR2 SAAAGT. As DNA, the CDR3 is TGTGCCAGCAGTTATATCCAAAATGGAGAGACCCAGTACTTC. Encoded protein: CASSYIQNGETQYF.

DNA for the CDR3: TGCGCCAGCAGCTTAGTACCAGGGATCCTGAAAGATGGCTACACCTTC. Its translation is CASSLVPGILKDGYTF. This chain links TRBV23-1 with TRBJ1-2, with D possibly matching TRBD1 (5 bases). TRBV23-1 is given ORF status, its function remaining uncertain. V lost 6 bases and J lost 6, with 23 bases in between. The length of the CDR3 is 16 residues.

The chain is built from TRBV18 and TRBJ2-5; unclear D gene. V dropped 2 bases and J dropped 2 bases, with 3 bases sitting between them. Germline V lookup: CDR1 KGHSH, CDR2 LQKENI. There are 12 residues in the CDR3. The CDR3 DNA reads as TGTGCCAGCTCACCAGCACAAGAGACCCAGTACTTC. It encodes CASSPAQETQYF.

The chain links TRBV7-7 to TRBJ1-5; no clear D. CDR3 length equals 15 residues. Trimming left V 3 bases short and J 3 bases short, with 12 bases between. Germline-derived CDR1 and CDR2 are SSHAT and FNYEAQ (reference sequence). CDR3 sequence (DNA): TGTGCCAGCAGCTTGGACCGGTTGCCCAATCAGCCCCAGCATTTT. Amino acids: CASSLDRLPNQPQHF.

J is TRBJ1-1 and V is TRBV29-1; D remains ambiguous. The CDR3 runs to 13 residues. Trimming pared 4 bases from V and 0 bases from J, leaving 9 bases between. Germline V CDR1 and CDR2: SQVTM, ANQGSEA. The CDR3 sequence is CSVARRMNTEAFF. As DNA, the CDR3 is TGCAGCGTTGCAAGGAGGATGAACACTGAAGCTTTCTTT.

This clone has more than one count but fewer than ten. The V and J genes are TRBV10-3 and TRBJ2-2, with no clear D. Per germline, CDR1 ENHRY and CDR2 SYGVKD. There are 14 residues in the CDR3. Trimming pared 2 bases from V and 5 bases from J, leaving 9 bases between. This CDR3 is CAISEIGATGELFF. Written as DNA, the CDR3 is TGTGCCATCAGTGAGATAGGTGCTACCGGGGAGCTGTTTTTT.

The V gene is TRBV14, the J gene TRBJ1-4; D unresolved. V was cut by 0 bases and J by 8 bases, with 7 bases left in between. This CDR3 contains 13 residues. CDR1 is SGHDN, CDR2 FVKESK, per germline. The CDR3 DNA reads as TGTGCCAGCAGCCAAGATAATTCGGAAAAACTGTTTTTT. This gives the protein CASSQDNSEKLFF.

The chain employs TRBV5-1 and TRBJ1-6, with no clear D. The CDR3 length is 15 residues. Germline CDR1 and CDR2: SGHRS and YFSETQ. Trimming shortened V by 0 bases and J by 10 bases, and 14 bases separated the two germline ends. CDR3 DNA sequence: TGCGCCAGCAGCTTGGAGGCTCATCGCAACTCACCCCTCCACTTT. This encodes CASSLEAHRNSPLHF.

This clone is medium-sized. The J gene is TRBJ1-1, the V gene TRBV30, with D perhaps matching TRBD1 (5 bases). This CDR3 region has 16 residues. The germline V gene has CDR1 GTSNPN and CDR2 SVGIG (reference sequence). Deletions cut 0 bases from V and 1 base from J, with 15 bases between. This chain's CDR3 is CAWSVPGLRANTEAFF. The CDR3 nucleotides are TGTGCCTGGAGTGTACCGGGACTGCGGGCGAACACTGAAGCTTTCTTT.

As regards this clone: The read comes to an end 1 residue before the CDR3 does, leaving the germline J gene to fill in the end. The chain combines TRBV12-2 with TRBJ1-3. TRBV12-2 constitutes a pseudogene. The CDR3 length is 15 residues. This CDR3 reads CASRLALTAGNTIYF. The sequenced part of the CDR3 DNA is TGTGCAAGTCGCTTAGCGTTAACGGCAGGAAACACCATATAT.

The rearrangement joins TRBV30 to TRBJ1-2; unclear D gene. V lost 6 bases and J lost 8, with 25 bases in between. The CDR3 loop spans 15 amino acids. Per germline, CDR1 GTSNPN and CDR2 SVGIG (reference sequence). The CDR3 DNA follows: TGTGCCTGCTTTTCTTTCGATGGATCTTCGGGAGGCTACACCTTC. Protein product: CACFSFDGSSGGYTF.